This T cell receptor beta chain appears in the sequencing data of a study of blood T cell repertoires in COVID-19. Study-level information: COVID-19 samples collected from the United States, Italy and Spain covered acute and convalescent phases. From T cells, B-cell-depleted T cells, or PBMCs came the material, which was cDNA or gDNA.

Source study methods: The assay estimated nucleated cells by amplifying reference gene primers. Here immunoSEQ multiplex PCR was the method, and the copy in TCRdb shows in-frame clones only, minus some. V and J calls and clone size are copied from that table; D and trimming were computed from the DNA. Here the sample spans approximately 250,000 clones, 70% to 90% being singletons. This CDR3 has 15 residues. V lost 5 bases to trimming and J lost 5 bases; unmatched junction nucleotides: 12. CDR1 is GTSNPN and CDR2 is SVGIG in the germline V gene (reference sequence). What was sequenced was peripheral blood. This chain uses TRBV30 with TRBJ2-3; TRBD1 matches at 8 bases. The source of this sequence is a man aged 30-40 years with active or convalescent COVID-19. This CDR3 is CAWGRGRVLRDTQYF. CDR3 sequence (DNA): TGTGCCTGGGGCAGGGGGCGAGTTCTCAGAGATACGCAGTATTTT.